Following are 20 T cell receptor beta chains from one sample sequenced in a study of Tregs in tolerant kidney transplant recipients. Assay: immunoSEQ multiplex PCR; the TCRdb copy retains only in-frame clones and omits some. The repertoire includes about 88,000 clones, about 92% of them detected once, and over 3.5% sits in the top ten. Sample: CD8+ T cells from blood. The source is a human donor in good health.

The chain employs TRBV6-5 and TRBJ2-7; D may be TRBD1 (5 bases). The V gene's germline CDR1 is MNHEY and CDR2 SVGAGI. The V end lost 6 bases, the J end lost 5 bases, and 20 bases lay between the germline ends. The CDR3 length is 15 residues. For the CDR3, the DNA is TGTGCCAGCAGGACACCTGGAACAGGTTGGGACGAGCAGTACTTC. Protein: CASRTPGTGWDEQYF.

Here the CDR3 reads CASSLERGSYEQYF. CDR3 DNA: TGTGCCAGCAGCTTGGAGAGGGGTTCCTACGAGCAGTACTTC. This chain uses TRBV5-4 with TRBJ2-7; D is tentatively TRBD1 or TRBD2 (5 bases each). The CDR3 length is 14 residues. V lost 0 bases, J lost 1 base, and 8 bases lay in between. Germline V CDR1 and CDR2: SGHNT, YYREEE (reference sequence).

The chain has TRBV9 and TRBJ1-3, with D unresolved. CDR1 is SGDLS and CDR2 is YYNGEE in the germline V gene. CDR3 length: 16 amino acids. Trimming cost V 0 bases and J 4 bases, with 14 bases left between them. CDR3 nucleotide sequence: TGTGCCAGCAGCGTAGGACTTTTGGGTTCCGGAAACACCATATATTTT. Its protein is CASSVGLLGSGNTIYF. The full variable domain, completed using reference TRBV9 and TRBJ1-3, is DSGVTQTPKHLITATGQRVTLRCSPRSGDLSVYWYQQSLDQGLQFLIQYYNGEERAKGNILERFSAQQFPDLHSELNLSSLELGDSALYFCASSVGLLGSGNTIYFGEGSWLTVV.

This chain links TRBV6-5 with TRBJ2-2; no definite D call. Germline CDR1 MNHEY, CDR2 SVGAGI. This CDR3 comprises 16 residues. V was trimmed by 2 bases and J by 0 bases, leaving 10 bases between them. The chain's CDR3 is CASSYTPETNTGELFF. The DNA for the CDR3 is TGTGCCAGCAGTTACACCCCGGAGACGAACACCGGGGAGCTGTTTTTT.

The rearrangement links TRBV9 to TRBJ2-3; D is unclear. This CDR3 is 12 amino acids long. Trimming removed 0 bases at V and 4 bases at J, with 3 bases between. CDR1 SGDLS and CDR2 YYNGEE come from the germline V gene. The CDR3 is CASSVEADTQYF. The CDR3 DNA sequence: TGTGCCAGCAGCGTAGAGGCAGATACGCAGTATTTT.

This clone was detected a few times. Here the CDR3 reads CASSAGRAGEQYF. In nucleotides, the CDR3 is TGCGCCAGCAGTGCCGGGCGGGCGGGGGAGCAGTACTTC. The rearrangement links TRBV10-1 to TRBJ2-7, with a tentative D call TRBD2 (6 bases). Trimming shortened V by 4 bases and J by 7 bases, and 14 bases separated the two germline ends. The germline V gene encodes CDR1 WNHNN and CDR2 SYGVQD (reference sequence). The CDR3 length is 13 residues.

This chain uses TRBV6-1 with TRBJ2-1, with D tentatively TRBD2 (5 bases). V was shortened by 2 bases and J by 1 base, with 9 bases between the two germline ends. The CDR3 totals 15 residues. The V gene's germline CDR1 is MNHNS and CDR2 SASEGT. The DNA of the CDR3 is TGTGCCAGCAGTGAAACGTCGGGGTCCTACAATGAGCAGTTCTTC. Protein product: CASSETSGSYNEQFF.

J is TRBJ2-7 and V is TRBV19; TRBD1 or TRBD2 may be the D gene (6 bases each). V was clipped by 9 bases and J by 3 bases, with 15 bases between them. The germline gives CDR1 LNHDA, CDR2 SQIVND (reference sequence). CDR3 length: 13 amino acids. The CDR3 nucleotides are TGTGCCAGCGCCGCTGGGGGGCTCTACGAGCAGTACTTC. It is translated as CASAAGGLYEQYF.

V is TRBV7-9 and J is TRBJ1-2; 7 bases align to TRBD1. CDR1 and CDR2 (germline): SEHNR, FQNEAQ (reference sequence). The V and J ends lost 1 base and 9 bases, in that order; junction bases with no gene match: 2. This CDR3 region has 12 residues. The CDR3 region is CASSLGDRSYTF. CDR3 nucleotide sequence: TGTGCCAGCAGCTTAGGGGACAGAAGCTACACCTTC.

The V and J genes are TRBV19 and TRBJ2-2; 14 bases line up with TRBD2. Germline V CDR1 and CDR2: LNHDA, SQIVND (reference sequence). The CDR3 runs to 15 residues. V was pared by 6 bases and J by 6 bases, with 3 bases of the junction left unmatched. CDR3 amino acids: CASSRLAGGPGELFF. The CDR3 DNA is TGTGCCAGTAGCCGACTAGCGGGAGGGCCCGGGGAGCTGTTTTTT.

The chain joins TRBV4-1 to TRBJ2-7, with 8 bases identical to TRBD1. This CDR3 region has 15 residues. V lost 5 bases to trimming and J lost 0 bases; unmatched junction nucleotides: 6. In germline, CDR1 is MGHRA, CDR2 YSYEKL. CDR3 sequence: CASSYPGQASYEQYF. CDR3 in DNA: TGCGCCAGCAGCTACCCGGGACAGGCCTCCTACGAGCAGTACTTC.

The chain couples TRBV29-1 to TRBJ2-1, with D hard to call. Germline V gene sequence: CDR1 SQVTM, CDR2 ANQGSEA. The CDR3 runs 13 residues. The CDR3, as DNA: TGCGCAACCCTGTTGCCTAACTACAATGAGCAGTTCTTC. It codes for CATLLPNYNEQFF.

The CDR3 coding sequence is TGTGCCAGTAGTATAGACGCCTATACGCAGTATTTT. Its translation is CASSIDAYTQYF. The chain couples TRBV19 to TRBJ2-3; D is uncertain. CDR1 is LNHDA, CDR2 SQIVND, per germline (reference sequence). V dropped 0 bases and J dropped 7 bases, with 5 bases sitting between them. This CDR3 is built from 12 residues.

V is TRBV30 and J is TRBJ2-7; 9 nucleotides line up with TRBD2. This CDR3 spans 14 amino acids. Germline V lookup: CDR1 GTSNPN, CDR2 SVGIG (reference sequence). J was trimmed by 5 bases and V by 4 bases; bases with no gene match: 9. CDR3 sequence reads: CAWNVAGVYDEQYF. CDR3 DNA sequence: TGTGCCTGGAACGTAGCGGGAGTGTACGACGAGCAGTACTTC.

This sequence joins TRBV27 and TRBJ1-1; TRBD1 might be the D (5 bases). CDR1 is MNHEY and CDR2 is SMNVEV in the germline V gene (reference sequence). The V gene lost 6 bases and the J gene lost 0 bases, with 11 bases spanning the gap. The CDR3 has 14 amino acids. DNA for the CDR3: TGTGCCAGCAGCTTGACAGCCCTGAACACTGAAGCTTTCTTT. It yields the protein CASSLTALNTEAFF.

The chain has TRBV28 and TRBJ1-3; maybe TRBD1 (5 bases). This CDR3 is 14 amino acids long. Trimming took off 7 bases at V and 4 bases at J, with 14 bases between the two ends. Germline loops: CDR1 MDHEN, CDR2 SYDVKM. The CDR3 is CASTTPGGGNTIYF. The CDR3 DNA reads TGTGCCAGCACCACCCCTGGGGGGGGAAACACCATATATTTT.

The rearrangement joins TRBV27 to TRBJ1-5; 10 positions agree with TRBD1. The CDR3 length is 20 residues. CDR1 is MNHEY and CDR2 is SMNVEV in the germline V gene (reference sequence). The V segment lost 3 bases and the J segment 4 bases; nucleotides outside the gene matches: 18. This CDR3 reads CASSFGSGTGEMAGNQPQHF. In DNA form, the CDR3 reads TGTGCCAGCAGTTTTGGATCCGGGACAGGGGAGATGGCCGGAAATCAGCCCCAGCATTTT.

The chain combines TRBV4-1 with TRBJ2-5; the match to TRBD2 covers 9 bases. Trimming at V came to 5 bases and at J to 2 bases, leaving 6 bases not matched to a gene. The CDR3 is made up of 15 amino acids. Per the germline V gene, CDR1 is MGHRA and CDR2 is YSYEKL. The CDR3, as DNA: TGCGCCAGCAGCACAAGGACTAGCGAACAAGAGACCCAGTACTTC. Residues: CASSTRTSEQETQYF.

This clone has more than one count but fewer than ten. The J gene is TRBJ2-7, the V gene TRBV6-1; 10 positions agree with TRBD1. The CDR3 is 15 amino acids. J gave up 4 bases and V 6 bases, and 9 bases lay outside the gene matches. The germline CDR1 and CDR2 sequences are MNHNS and SASEGT. CDR3 region: CASRDPGQGWYEQYF. CDR3 nucleotide sequence: TGTGCCAGCAGGGACCCGGGACAGGGGTGGTACGAGCAGTACTTC.

This rearrangement joins TRBV5-1 to TRBJ1-2; 8 bases fit TRBD1. Germline V gene sequence: CDR1 SGHRS, CDR2 YFSETQ. This CDR3 is 14 amino acids long. V gave up 5 bases and J gave up 7 bases; unmatched junction bases: 10. CDR3 residues: CASSQDRVSSGYTF. In DNA form, the CDR3 reads TGCGCCAGCAGTCAGGACAGGGTCTCCTCTGGCTACACCTTC. The full variable domain, completed using reference TRBV5-1 and TRBJ1-2, is KAGVTQTPRYLIKTRGQQVTLSCSPISGHRSVSWYQQTPGQGLQFLFEYFSETQRNKGNFPGRFSGRQFSNSRSEMNVSTLELGDSALYLCASSQDRVSSGYTFGSGTRLTVV.